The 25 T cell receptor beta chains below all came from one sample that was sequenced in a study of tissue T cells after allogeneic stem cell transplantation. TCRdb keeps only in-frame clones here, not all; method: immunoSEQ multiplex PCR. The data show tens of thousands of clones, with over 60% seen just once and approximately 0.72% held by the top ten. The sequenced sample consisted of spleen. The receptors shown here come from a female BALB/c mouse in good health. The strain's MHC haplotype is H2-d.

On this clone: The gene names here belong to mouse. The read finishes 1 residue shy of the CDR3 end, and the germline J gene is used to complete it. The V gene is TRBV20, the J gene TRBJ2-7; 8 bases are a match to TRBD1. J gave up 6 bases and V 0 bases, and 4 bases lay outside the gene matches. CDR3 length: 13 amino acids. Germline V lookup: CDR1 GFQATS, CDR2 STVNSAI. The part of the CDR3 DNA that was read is TGTGGTGCTAGGGACAGGACAGGGTTTGAACAGTAC. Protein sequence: CGARDRTGFEQY. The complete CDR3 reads CGARDRTGFEQYF.

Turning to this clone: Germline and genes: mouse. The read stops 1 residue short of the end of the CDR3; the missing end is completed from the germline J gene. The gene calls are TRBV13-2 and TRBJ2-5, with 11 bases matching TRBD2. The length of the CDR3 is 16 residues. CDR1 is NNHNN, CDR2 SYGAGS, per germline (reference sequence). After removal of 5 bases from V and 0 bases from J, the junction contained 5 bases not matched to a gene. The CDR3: CASGGLGEVNQDTQYF. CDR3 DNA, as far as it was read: TGTGCCAGCGGGGGACTGGGGGAGGTGAACCAAGACACCCAGTAC.

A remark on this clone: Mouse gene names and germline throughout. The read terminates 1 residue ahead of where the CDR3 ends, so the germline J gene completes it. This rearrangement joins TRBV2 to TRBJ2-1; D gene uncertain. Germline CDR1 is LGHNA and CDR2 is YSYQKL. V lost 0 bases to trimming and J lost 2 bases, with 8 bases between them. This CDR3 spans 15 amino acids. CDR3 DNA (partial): TGTGCCAGCAGCCAAGATTGGACGGACTATGCTGAGCAGTTC. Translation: CASSQDWTDYAEQF. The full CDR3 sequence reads CASSQDWTDYAEQFF.

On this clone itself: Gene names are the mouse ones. The part of the CDR3 DNA that was read is TGTGCCAGCAGACAGGGTAACACAGAAGTCTTC. Protein product: CASRQGNTEVF. The full CDR3 sequence reads CASRQGNTEVFF. The V gene is TRBV13-3, the J gene TRBJ1-1; perhaps TRBD1 as D (6 bases). The CDR3 end is not reached by the read, which stops 1 residue before it; the germline J gene fills it in. Germline CDR1 NNHDY, CDR2 SYVADS. V was pared by 5 bases and J by 2 bases, with 7 bases between. There are 12 residues in the CDR3.

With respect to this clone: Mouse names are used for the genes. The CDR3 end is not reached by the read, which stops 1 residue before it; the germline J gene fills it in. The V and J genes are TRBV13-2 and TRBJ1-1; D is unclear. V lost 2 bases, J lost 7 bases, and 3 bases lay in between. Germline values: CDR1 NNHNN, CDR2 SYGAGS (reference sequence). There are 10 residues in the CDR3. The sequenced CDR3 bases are TGTGCCAGCGGTGAAAAAGAAGTCTTC. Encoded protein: CASGEKEVF. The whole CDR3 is CASGEKEVFF.

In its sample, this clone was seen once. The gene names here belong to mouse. The CDR3 DNA, read in part, is TGTGGTGCTTTTAATAGTGCAGAAACGCTGTAT. Amino acids: CGAFNSAETLY. The whole CDR3 is CGAFNSAETLYF. The rearrangement joins TRBV20 to TRBJ2-3; D unresolved. The CDR3 end falls 1 residue outside the read, so it is completed with the germline J gene. The CDR3 has 12 amino acids. Per germline, CDR1 GFQATS and CDR2 STVNSAI. The germline V and J ends were trimmed by 5 bases and 0 bases, with 6 bases remaining between them.

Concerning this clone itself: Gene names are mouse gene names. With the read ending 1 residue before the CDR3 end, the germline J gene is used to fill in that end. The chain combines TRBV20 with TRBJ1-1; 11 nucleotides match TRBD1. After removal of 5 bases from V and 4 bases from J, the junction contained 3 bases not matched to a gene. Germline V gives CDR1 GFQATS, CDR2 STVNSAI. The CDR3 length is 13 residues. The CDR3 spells CGAGTGGSTEVFF. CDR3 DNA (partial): TGTGGTGCTGGGACAGGGGGGAGCACAGAAGTCTTC.

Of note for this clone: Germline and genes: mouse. The covered CDR3 bases are TGTGCCAGCAGCCACCAGACAGACTATGAACAGTAC. Its protein product is CASSHQTDYEQY. The whole CDR3 sequence reads CASSHQTDYEQYF. The rearrangement links TRBV2 to TRBJ2-7; perhaps TRBD1 as D (5 bases). Read data end 1 residue before the CDR3 end; the end is taken from the germline J gene. Germline values: CDR1 LGHNA, CDR2 YSYQKL. Trimming cost V 3 bases and J 3 bases, with 9 bases left between them. The CDR3 is 13 residues long.

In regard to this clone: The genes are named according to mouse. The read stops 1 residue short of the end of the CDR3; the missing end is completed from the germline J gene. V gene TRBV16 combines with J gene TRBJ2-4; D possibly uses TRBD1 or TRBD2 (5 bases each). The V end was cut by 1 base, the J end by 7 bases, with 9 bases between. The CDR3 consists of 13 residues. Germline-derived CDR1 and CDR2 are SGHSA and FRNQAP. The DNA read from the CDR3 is TGTGCAAGCAGCTTAGTCGGGGACGACACCTTGTAC. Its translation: CASSLVGDDTLY. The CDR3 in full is CASSLVGDDTLYF.

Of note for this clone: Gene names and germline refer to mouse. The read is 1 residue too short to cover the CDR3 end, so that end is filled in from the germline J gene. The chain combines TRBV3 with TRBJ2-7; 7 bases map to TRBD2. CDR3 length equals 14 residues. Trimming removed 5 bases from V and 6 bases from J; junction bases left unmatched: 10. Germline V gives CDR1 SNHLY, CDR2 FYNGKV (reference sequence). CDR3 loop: CASSPPRLGVEQYF. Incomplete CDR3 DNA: TGTGCCAGCAGCCCCCCTCGGCTGGGGGTTGAACAGTAC.

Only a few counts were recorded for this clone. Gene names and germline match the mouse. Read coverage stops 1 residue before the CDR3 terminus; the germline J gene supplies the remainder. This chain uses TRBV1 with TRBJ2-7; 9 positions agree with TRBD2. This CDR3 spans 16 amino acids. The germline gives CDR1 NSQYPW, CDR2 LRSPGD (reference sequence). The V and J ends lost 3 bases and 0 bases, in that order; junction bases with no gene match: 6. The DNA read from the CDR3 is TGCACCTGCAGTGCCCGGACTGGGGATACCTCCTATGAACAGTAC. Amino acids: CTCSARTGDTSYEQY. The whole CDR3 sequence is CTCSARTGDTSYEQYF.

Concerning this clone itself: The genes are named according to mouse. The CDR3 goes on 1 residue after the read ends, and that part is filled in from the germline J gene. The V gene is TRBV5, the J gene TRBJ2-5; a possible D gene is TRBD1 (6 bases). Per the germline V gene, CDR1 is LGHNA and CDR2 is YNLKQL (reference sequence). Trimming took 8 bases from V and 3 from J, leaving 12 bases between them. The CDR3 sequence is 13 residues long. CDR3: CASGPGQQDTQYF. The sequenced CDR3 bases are TGTGCCAGCGGCCCGGGACAACAAGACACCCAGTAC.

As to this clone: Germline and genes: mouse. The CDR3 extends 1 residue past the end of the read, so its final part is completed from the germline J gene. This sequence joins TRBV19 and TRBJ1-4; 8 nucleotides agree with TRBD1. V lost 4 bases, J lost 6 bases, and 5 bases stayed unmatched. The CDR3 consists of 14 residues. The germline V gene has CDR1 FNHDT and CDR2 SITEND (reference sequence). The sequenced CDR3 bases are TGTGCCAGCAGTCCGGACAGGGCCCACGAAAGATTATTT. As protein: CASSPDRAHERLF. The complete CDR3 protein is CASSPDRAHERLFF.

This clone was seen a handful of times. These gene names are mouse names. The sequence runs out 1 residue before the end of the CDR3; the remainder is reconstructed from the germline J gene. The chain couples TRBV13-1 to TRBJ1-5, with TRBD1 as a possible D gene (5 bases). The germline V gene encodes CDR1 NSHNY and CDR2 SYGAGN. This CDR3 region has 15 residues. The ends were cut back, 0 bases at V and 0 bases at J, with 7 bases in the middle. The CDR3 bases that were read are TGTGCCAGCAGTGATGCAGGGAATAACAACCAGGCTCCGCTT. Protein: CASSDAGNNNQAPL. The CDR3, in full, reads CASSDAGNNNQAPLF.

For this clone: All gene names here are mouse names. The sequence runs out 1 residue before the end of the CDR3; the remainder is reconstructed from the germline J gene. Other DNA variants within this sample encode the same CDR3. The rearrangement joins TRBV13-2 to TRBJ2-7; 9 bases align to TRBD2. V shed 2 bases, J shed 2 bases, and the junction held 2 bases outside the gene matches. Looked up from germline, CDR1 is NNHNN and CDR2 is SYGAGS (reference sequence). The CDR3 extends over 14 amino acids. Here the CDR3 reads CASGETGGPYEQYF. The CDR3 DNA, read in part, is TGTGCCAGCGGTGAAACTGGGGGGCCCTATGAACAGTAC.

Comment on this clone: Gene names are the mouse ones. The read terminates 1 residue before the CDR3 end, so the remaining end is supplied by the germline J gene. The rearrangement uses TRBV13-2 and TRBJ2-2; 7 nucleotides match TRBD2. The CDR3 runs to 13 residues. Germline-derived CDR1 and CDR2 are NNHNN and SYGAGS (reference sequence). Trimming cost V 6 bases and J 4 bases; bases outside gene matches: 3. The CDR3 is CASAGLVTGQLYF. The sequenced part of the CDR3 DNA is TGTGCCAGCGCCGGACTGGTCACCGGGCAGCTCTAC.

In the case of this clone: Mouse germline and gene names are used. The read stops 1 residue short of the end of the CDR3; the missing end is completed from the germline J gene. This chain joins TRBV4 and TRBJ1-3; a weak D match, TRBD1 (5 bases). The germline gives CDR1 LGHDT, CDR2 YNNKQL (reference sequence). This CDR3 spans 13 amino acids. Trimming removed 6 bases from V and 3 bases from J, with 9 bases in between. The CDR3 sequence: CASRGTVGNTLYF. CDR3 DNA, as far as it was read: TGTGCCAGCAGGGGGACGGTTGGAAATACGCTCTAT. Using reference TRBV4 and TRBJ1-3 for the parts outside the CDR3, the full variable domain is ETAVFQTPNYHVTQVGNEVSFNCKQTLGHDTMYWYKQDSKKLLKIMFSYNNKQLIVNETVPRRFSPQSSDKAHLNLRIKSVEPEDSAVYLCASRGTVGNTLYFGEGSRLIVV.

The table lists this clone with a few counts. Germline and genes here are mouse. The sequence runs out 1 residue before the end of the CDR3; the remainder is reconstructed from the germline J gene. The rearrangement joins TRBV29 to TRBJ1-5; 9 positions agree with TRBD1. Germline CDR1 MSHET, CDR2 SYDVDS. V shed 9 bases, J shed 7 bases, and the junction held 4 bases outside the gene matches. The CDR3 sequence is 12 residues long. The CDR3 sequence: CARDRGEQAPLF. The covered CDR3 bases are TGTGCTAGGGACAGGGGAGAGCAGGCTCCGCTT.

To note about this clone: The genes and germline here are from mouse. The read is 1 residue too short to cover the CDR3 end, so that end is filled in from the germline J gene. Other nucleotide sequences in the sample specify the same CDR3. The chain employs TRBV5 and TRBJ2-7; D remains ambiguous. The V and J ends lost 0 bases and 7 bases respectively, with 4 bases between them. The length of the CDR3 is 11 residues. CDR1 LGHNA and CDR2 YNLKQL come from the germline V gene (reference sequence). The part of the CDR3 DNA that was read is TGTGCCAGCAGCCAAGATGGGGAACAGTAC. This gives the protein CASSQDGEQY. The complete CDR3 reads CASSQDGEQYF.

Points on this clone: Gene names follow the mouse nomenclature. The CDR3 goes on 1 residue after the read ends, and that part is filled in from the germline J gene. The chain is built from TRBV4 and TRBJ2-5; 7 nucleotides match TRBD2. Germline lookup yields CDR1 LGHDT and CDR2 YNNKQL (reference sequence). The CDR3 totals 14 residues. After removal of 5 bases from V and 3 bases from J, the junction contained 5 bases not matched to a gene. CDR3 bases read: TGTGCCAGCAGCACGGACTGGCGTCAAGACACCCAGTAC. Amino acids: CASSTDWRQDTQY. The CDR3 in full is CASSTDWRQDTQYF.

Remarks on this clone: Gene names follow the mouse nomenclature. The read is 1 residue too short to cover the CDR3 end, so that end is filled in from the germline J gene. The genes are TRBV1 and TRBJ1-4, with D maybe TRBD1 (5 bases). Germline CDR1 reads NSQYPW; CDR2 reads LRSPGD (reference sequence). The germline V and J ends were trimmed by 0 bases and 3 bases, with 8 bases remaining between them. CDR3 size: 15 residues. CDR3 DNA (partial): TGCACCTGCAGTGCAGATGCGGGGGCCAACGAAAGATTATTT. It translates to CTCSADAGANERLF. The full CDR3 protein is CTCSADAGANERLFF.

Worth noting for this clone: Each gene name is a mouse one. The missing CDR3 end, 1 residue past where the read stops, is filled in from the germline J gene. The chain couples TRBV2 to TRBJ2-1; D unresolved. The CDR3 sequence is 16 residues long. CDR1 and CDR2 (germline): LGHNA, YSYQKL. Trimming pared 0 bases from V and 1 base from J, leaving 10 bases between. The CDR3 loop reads CASSQDRDANYAEQFF. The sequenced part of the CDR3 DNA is TGTGCCAGCAGCCAAGATCGTGACGCAAACTATGCTGAGCAGTTC.

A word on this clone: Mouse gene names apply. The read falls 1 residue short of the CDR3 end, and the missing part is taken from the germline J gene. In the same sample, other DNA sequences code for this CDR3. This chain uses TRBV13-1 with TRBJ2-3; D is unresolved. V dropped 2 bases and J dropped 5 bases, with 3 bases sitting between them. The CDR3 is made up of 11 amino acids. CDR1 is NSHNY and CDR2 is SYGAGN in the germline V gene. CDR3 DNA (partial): TGTGCCAGCAGTGAGCAAGAAACGCTGTAT. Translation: CASSEQETLY. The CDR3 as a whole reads CASSEQETLYF.

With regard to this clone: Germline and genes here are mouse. The CDR3 here is CASSRTGGDERLFF. The CDR3 DNA, read in part, is TGTGCTAGCAGTCGGACAGGGGGGGACGAAAGATTATTT. This chain joins TRBV29 and TRBJ1-4, with 10 bases aligning to TRBD1. The CDR3 end lies 1 residue beyond the end of the read and is filled in from the germline J gene. In germline, CDR1 is MSHET, CDR2 SYDVDS. The CDR3 is 14 residues long. Germline trimming cut 5 bases from V and 6 bases from J; bases unmatched to any gene: 3.

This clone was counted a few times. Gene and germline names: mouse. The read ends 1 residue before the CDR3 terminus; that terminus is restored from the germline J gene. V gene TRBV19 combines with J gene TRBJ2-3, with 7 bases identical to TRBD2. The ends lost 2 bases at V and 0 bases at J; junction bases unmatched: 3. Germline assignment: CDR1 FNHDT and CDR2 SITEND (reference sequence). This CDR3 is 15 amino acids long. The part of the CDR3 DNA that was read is TGTGCCAGCAGTATGGGACTGACTAGTGCAGAAACGCTGTAT. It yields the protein CASSMGLTSAETLY. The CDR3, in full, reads CASSMGLTSAETLYF.